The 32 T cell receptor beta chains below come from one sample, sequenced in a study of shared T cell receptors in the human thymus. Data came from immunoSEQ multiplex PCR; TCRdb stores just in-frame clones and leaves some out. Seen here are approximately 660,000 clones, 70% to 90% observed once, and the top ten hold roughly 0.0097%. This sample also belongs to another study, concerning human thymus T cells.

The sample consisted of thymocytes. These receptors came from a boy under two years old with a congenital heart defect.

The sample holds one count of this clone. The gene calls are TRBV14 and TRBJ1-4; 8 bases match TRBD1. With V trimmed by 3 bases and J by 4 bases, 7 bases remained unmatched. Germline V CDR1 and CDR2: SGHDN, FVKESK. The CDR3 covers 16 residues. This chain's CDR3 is CASSQSRTGFNEKLFF. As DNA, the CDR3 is TGTGCCAGCAGCCAGTCCCGGACAGGGTTTAATGAAAAACTGTTTTTT.

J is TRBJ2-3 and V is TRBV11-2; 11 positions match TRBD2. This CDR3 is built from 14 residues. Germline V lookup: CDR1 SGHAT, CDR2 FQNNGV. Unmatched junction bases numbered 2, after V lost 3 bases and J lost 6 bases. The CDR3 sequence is CASSFGTSGDTQYF. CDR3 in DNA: TGTGCCAGCAGCTTTGGGACTAGCGGTGATACGCAGTATTTT.

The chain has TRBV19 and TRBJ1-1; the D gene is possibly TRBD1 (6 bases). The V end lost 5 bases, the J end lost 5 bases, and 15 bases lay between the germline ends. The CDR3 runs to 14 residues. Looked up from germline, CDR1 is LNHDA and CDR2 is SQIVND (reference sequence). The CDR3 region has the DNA TGTGCCAGTAGTGGCGGTTCCCAGGGGACTGAAGCTTTCTTT. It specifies CASSGGSQGTEAFF.

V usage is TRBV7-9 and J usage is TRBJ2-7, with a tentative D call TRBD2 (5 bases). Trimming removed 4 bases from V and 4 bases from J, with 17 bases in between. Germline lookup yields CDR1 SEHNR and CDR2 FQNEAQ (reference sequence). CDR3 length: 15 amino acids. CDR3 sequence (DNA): TGTGCCAGCAGCTCCCCGCGTCGGGGTAGGTACGAGCAGTACTTC. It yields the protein CASSSPRRGRYEQYF.

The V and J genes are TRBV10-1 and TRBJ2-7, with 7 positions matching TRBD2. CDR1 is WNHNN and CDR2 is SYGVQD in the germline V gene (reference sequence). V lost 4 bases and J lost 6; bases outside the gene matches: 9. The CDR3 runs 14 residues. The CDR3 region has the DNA TGCGCCAGCAGTGGGGGGGGAGGGCCCTGCGAGCAGTACTTC. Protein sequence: CASSGGGGPCEQYF.

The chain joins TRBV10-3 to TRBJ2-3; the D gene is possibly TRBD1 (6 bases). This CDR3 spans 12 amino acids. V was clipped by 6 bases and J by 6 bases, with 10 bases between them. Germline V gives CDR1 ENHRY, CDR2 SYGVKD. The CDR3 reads CAIRGQGDTQYF. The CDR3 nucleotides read TGTGCCATCAGGGGGCAGGGGGATACGCAGTATTTT.

CDR3 sequence (DNA): TGTGCCAGCAGTTTAGCAGGGCTGAATAGCAATCAGCCCCAGCATTTT. Protein product: CASSLAGLNSNQPQHF. The chain employs TRBV28 and TRBJ1-5; maybe TRBD1 (5 bases). The germline gives CDR1 MDHEN, CDR2 SYDVKM. The ends were cut back, 2 bases at V and 0 bases at J, with 11 bases in the middle. There are 16 residues in the CDR3.

CDR3 nucleotide sequence: TGCGCCAGCAGCTTGGGACAGGGGGAGGGGACTGAAGCTTTCTTT. It encodes CASSLGQGEGTEAFF. The chain uses TRBV5-1 and TRBJ1-1, with 9 bases identical to TRBD1. The germline V gene has CDR1 SGHRS and CDR2 YFSETQ. The CDR3 runs to 15 residues. The ends lost 0 bases at V and 5 bases at J; junction bases unmatched: 5.

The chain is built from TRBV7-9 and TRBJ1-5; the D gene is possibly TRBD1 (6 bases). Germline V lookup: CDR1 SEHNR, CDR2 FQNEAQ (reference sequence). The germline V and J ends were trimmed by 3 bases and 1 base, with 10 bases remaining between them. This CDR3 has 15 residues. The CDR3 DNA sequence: TGTGCCAGCAGCTTTGATACAGGGAGCAATCAGCCCCAGCATTTT. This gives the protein CASSFDTGSNQPQHF.

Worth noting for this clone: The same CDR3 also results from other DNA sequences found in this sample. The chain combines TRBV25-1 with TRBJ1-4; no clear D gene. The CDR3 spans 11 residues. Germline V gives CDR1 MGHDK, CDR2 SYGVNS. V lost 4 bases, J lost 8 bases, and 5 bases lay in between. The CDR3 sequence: CASSGGEKLFF. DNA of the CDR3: TGTGCCAGCAGTGGAGGAGAAAAACTGTTTTTT. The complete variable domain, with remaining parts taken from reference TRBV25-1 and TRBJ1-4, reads EADIYQTPRYLVIGTGKKITLECSQTMGHDKMYWYQQDPGMELHLIHYSYGVNSTEKGDLSSESTVSRIRTEHFPLTLESARPSHTSQYLCASSGGEKLFFGSGTQLSVL.

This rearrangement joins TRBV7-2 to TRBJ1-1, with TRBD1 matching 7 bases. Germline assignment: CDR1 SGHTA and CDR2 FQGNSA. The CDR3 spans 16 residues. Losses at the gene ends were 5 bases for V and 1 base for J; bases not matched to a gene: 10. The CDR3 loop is CASSLGTDHTNTEAFF. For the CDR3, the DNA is TGTGCCAGCAGCCTCGGGACAGACCATACGAACACTGAAGCTTTCTTT.

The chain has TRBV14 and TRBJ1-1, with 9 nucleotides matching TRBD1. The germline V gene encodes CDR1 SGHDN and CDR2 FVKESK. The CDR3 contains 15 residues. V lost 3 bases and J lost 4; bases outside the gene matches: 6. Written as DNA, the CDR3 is TGTGCCAGCAGCCAGGGGGACAGGGAGACCACTGAAGCTTTCTTT. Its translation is CASSQGDRETTEAFF.

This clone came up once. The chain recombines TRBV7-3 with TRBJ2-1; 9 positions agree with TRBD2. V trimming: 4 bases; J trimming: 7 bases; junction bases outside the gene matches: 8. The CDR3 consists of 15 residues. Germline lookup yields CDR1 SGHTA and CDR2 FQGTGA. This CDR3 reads CASSSRSGSLNEQFF. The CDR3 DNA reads TGTGCCAGCAGCTCACGTAGCGGGAGCTTAAATGAGCAGTTCTTC.

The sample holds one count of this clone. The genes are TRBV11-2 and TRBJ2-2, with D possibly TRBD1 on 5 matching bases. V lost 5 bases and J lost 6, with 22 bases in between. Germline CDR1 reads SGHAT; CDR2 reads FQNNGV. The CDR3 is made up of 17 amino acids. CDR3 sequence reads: CASSVPIGGAAAGELFF. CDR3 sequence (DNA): TGTGCCAGCAGCGTCCCGATCGGTGGGGCCGCAGCCGGGGAGCTGTTTTTT.

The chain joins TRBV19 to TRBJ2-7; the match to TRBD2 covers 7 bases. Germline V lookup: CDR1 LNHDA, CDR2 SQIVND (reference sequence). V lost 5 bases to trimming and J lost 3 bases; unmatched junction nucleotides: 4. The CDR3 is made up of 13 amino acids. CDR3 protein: CASSASGHYEQYF. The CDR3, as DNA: TGTGCCAGTAGTGCTAGCGGACACTACGAGCAGTACTTC. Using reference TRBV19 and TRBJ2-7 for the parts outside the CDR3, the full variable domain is DGGITQSPKYLFRKEGQNVTLSCEQNLNHDAMYWYRQDPGQGLRLIYYSQIVNDFQKGDIAEGYSVSREKKESFPLTVTSAQKNPTAFYLCASSASGHYEQYFGPGTRLTVT.

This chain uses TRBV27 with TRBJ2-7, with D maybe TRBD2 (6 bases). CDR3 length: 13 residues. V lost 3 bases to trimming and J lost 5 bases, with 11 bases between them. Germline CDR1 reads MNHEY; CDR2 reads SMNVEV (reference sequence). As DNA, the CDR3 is TGTGCCAGCAGTTTGGCCGGGGAGGACGAGCAGTACTTC. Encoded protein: CASSLAGEDEQYF.

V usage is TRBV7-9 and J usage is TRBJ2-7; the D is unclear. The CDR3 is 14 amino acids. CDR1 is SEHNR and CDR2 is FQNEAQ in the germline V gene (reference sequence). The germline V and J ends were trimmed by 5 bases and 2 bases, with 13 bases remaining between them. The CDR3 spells CASSPERIAYEQYF. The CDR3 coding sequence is TGTGCCAGCAGCCCCGAGCGAATTGCCTACGAGCAGTACTTC.

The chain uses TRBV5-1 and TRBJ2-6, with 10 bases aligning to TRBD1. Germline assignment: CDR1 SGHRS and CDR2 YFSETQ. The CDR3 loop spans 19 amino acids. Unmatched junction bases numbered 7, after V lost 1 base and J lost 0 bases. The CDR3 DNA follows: TGCGCCAGCAGCTTGCCGGGACAGGGGATCCTCTCTGGGGCCAACGTCCTGACTTTC. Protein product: CASSLPGQGILSGANVLTF.

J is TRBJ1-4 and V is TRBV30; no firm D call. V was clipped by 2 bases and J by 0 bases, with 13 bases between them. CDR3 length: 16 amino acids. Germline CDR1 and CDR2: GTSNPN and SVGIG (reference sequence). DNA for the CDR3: TGTGCCTGGAGTTCCCGCGGCGGAGCAACTAATGAAAAACTGTTTTTT. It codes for CAWSSRGGATNEKLFF. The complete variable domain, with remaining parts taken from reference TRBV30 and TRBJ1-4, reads SQTIHQWPATLVQPVGSPLSLECTVEGTSNPNLYWYRQAAGRGLQLLFYSVGIGQISSEVPQNLSASRPQDRQFILSSKKLLLSDSGFYLCAWSSRGGATNEKLFFGSGTQLSVL.

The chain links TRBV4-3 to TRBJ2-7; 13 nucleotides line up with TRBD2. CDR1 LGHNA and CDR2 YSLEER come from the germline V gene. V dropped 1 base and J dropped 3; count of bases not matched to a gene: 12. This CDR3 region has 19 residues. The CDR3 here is CASSQGVGATSGRYYEQYF. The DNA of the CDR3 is TGCGCCAGCAGCCAAGGAGTGGGGGCGACTAGCGGGAGGTACTACGAGCAGTACTTC.

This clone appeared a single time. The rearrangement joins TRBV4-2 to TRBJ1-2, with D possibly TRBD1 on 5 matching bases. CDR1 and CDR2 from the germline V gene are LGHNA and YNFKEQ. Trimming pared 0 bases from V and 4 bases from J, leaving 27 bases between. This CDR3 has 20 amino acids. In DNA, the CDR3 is TGTGCCAGCAGCCAAGACAACGAGGGACTTGTAACTTCGGACGGCTATGGCTACACCTTC. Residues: CASSQDNEGLVTSDGYGYTF.

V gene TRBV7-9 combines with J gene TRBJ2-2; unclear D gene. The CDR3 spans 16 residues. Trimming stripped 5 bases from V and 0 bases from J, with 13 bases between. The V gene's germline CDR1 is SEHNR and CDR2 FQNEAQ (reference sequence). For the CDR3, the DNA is TGTGCCAGCAGCCAGAGAGGTCCCGCGAACACCGGGGAGCTGTTTTTT. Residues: CASSQRGPANTGELFF.

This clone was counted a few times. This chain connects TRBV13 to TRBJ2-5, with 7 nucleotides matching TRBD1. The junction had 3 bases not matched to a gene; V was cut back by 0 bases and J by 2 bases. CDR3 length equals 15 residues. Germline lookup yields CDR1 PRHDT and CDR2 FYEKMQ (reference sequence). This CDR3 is CASSLGQGRQETQYF. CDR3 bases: TGTGCCAGCAGCTTAGGACAGGGGCGGCAAGAGACCCAGTACTTC.

CDR3 amino acids: CASSLGAASGRSPYEQYF. The CDR3 DNA reads as TGTGCCAGCAGCTTAGGGGCGGCTAGCGGAAGGTCGCCCTACGAGCAGTACTTC. The V and J genes are TRBV7-9 and TRBJ2-7; the match to TRBD2 covers 7 bases. CDR1 is SEHNR and CDR2 is FQNEAQ in the germline V gene (reference sequence). CDR3 length: 18 residues. V shed 1 base, J shed 2 bases, and the junction held 14 bases outside the gene matches.

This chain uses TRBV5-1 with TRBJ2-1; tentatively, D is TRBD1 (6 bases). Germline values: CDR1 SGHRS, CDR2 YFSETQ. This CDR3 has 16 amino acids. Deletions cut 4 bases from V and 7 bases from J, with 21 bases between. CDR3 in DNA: TGCGCCAGCAGCCATACAGGGAAGAGGGGTTGGAATGAGCAGTTCTTC. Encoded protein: CASSHTGKRGWNEQFF.

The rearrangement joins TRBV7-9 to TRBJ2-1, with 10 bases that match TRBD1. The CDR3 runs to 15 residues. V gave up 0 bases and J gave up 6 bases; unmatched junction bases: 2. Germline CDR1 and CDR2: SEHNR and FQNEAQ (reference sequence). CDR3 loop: CASSLATGGFNEQFF. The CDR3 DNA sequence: TGTGCCAGCAGCTTAGCGACAGGGGGCTTCAATGAGCAGTTCTTC.

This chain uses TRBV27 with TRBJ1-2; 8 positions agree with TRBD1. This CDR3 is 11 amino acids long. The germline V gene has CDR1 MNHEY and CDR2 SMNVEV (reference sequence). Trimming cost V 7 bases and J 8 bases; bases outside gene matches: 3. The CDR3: CASTGGGGYTF. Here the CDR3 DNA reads TGTGCCAGCACAGGGGGCGGGGGCTACACCTTC.

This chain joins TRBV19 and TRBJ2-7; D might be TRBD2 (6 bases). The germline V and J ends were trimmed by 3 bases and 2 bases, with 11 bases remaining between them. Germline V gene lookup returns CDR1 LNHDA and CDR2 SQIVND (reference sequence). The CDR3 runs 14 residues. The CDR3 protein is CASSMGLIPYEQYF. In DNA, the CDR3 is TGTGCCAGTAGTATGGGACTGATTCCCTACGAGCAGTACTTC.

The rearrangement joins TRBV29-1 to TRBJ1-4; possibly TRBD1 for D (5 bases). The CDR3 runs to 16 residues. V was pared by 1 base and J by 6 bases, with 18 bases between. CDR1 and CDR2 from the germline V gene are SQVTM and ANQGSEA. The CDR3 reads CSVEAPGRGGDEKLFF. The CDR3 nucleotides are TGCAGCGTTGAAGCACCAGGGAGGGGAGGGGATGAAAAACTGTTTTTT.

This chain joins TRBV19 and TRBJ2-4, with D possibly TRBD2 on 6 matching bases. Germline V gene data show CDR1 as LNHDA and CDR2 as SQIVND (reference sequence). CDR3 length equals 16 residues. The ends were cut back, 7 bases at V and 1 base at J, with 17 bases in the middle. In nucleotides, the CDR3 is TGTGCCAGTAACCATTGGGGAGGATCGGCCAAAAACATTCAGTACTTC. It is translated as CASNHWGGSAKNIQYF.

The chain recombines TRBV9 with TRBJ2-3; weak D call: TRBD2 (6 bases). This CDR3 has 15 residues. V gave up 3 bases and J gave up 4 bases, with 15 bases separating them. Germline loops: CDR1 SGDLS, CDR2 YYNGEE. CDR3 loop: CASSGSLGGPDTQYF. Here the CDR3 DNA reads TGTGCCAGCAGCGGTAGCCTCGGGGGTCCAGATACGCAGTATTTT.

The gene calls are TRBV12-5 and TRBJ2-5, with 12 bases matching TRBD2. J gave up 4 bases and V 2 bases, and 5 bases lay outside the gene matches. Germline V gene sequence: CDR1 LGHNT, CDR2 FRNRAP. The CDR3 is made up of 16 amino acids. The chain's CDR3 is CASGLPGLAGLETQYF. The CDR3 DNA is TGTGCTAGTGGTTTGCCTGGACTAGCGGGGTTAGAGACCCAGTACTTC.